The entry that follows covers one T cell receptor (beta chain) sequence. This receptor's antigen is unknown. At one end the junction does not follow the germline gene, possibly because of a read error. The entry originates in a study of T-cell reconstitution after alpha-beta-depleted transplantation in children (dated by TCRdb to 2016 to 2017). Notes on the research overall: Using TCR repertoire profiling, the study quantitatively followed how T-cell immune reconstitution unfolded in children after TCRalphabeta/CD19-depleted allogeneic hematopoietic cell transplantation. The study at large found these results: The apparently early alphabetaT-cell count recovery about two months after transplant was reportedly dependent on only several hundred rapidly expanded clones derived from non-depleted graft cells. The high TCRbeta diversity at day 60 in some patients was ascribed to recipient T cells and intrathymic progenitors that had survived conditioning. Hyperexpanded clone frequencies declined over subsequent months; after one year, T-cell counts and TCRbeta diversity were mostly attributed to newly produced T cells.

This sample's treatment or condition label indicates: allogeneic hematopoietic cell transplantation with graft depleted of TCRalphabeta T cells and CD19 B cells. TCRalphabeta/CD19-depleted allogeneic hematopoietic cell grafts were given to the transplant recipients, all of whom were children. Preparation of the library involved PCR. Sequencing was performed on an Illumina HiSeq 2500. TCR libraries were prepared with molecular barcoding, using unique molecular identifiers to normalize TCRbeta repertoire quantification. TCRdb's own reprocessing of the public reads used fastp at Q25 and MiXCR and kept productive beta chains. Entries that share a CDR3 protein sequence are merged under the most common genes and DNA. The sample table holds about 120,000 distinct CDR3 sequences, of which about 9.4% were seen once. The leading ten clones occupy under 35% of the sample. The sequence was obtained from a boy under 10 years old with acute lymphoblastic leukemia, due to receive a stem cell transplant. The specimen was PBMCs, collected before TCRalphabeta/CD19-depleted stem cell transplant.

Here the CDR3 is given as CACSLGPPGSGGRYEQYF. The DNA sequence is given as TGTGCCTGCAGCTTAGGGCCCCCGGGTAGCGGGGGACGCTACGAGCAGTACTTC. The chain links TRBV7-8 with TRBJ2-7; 9 bases in the middle match TRBD2. The CDR3 measures 18 amino acids from cysteine to phenylalanine. Left in the record is the CDR3 DNA by itself, 54 bases read in frame from the first base. Based on the germline V gene, the CDR1 and CDR2 sequences are SGHVS and FQNEAQ.